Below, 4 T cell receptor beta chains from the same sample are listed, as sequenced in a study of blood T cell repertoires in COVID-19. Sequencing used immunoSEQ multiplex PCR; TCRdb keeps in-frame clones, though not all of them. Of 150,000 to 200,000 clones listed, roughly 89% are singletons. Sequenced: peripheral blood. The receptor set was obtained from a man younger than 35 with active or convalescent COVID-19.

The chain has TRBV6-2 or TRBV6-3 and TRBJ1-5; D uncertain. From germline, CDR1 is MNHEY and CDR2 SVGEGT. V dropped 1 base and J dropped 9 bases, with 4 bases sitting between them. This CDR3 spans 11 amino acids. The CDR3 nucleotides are TGTGCCAGCAGTTACTACGGGCCCCAGCATTTT. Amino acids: CASSYYGPQHF.

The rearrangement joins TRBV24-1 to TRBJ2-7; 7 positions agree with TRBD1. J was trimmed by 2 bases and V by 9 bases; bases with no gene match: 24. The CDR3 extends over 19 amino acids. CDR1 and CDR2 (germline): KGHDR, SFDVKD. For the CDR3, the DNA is TGTGCCACCTTCCCCTCCGGGACAGCCATCACCTATTACCCCTACGAGCAGTACGTC. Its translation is CATFPSGTAITYYPYEQYV.

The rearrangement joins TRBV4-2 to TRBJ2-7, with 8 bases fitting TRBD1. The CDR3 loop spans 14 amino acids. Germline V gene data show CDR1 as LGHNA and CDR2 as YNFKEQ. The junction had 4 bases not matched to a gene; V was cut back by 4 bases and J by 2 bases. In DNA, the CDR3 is TGTGCCAGCAGCCCCAGGGGGCTAGCCTACGAGCAGTACTTC. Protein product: CASSPRGLAYEQYF.

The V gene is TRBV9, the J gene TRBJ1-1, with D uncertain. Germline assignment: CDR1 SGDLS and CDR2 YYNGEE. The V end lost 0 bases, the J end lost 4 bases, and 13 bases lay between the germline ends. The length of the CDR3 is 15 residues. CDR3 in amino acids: CASSVESGVGTEAFF. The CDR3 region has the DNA TGTGCCAGCAGCGTAGAATCAGGTGTGGGCACTGAAGCTTTCTTT.